This is a list of T cell receptor beta chains from one sample in a study of T cells in Graves' hyperthyroidism and ophthalmopathy. MiXCR, run by TCRdb on the multiplex PCR reads, gives a single entry per CDR3 protein. The sample includes about 640,000 distinct CDR3 sequences, 20% to 25% of them seen just once. The material sequenced was blood. These receptors all come from a man in his thirties or forties with Graves' ophthalmopathy. Both conserved end residues are part of each CDR3. D genes are given only for firm matches. Size tells how often a clone was seen (once, few, many) or the class of an expanded clone, and some rows leave it out.

TRBJ2-1 many TRBV28 TRBD1 15 CASRPHRGFSDEQFF TGTGCCAGCAGGCCACACAGGGGGTTCAGCGATGAGCAGTTCTTC
TRBJ2-5 few TRBV20-1 NA 14 CSARDHWQQETQYF TGCAGTGCTAGAGATCATTGGCAGCAAGAGACCCAGTACTTC
TRBJ2-4 few TRBV20-1 NA 16 CSAREGLPLAKNIQYF TGCAGTGCTAGAGAGGGACTCCCACTAGCCAAAAACATTCAGTACTTC
TRBJ2-7 NA TRBV27 TRBD2 14 CASSLKGLVYEQYF TGTGCCAGCAGTTTAAAGGGACTAGTCTACGAGCAGTACTTC
TRBJ2-7 many TRBV2 NA 12 CASSESGYEQYF TGTGCCAGCAGTGAGTCGGGGTACGAGCAGTACTTC
TRBJ2-3 few TRBV6-5 TRBD2 18 CASSYFAGTSGSTDTQYF TGTGCCAGCAGTTACTTCGCCGGGACTAGCGGCTCCACAGATACGCAGTATTTT
TRBJ2-1 many TRBV30 NA 13 CAWSAEAANEQFF TGTGCCTGGAGTGCGGAGGCCGCGAATGAGCAGTTCTTC
TRBJ1-1 many TRBV6-2/TRBV6-3 NA 16 CASSYETGVTNTEAFF TGTGCCAGCAGTTACGAGACAGGTGTGACGAACACTGAAGCTTTCTTT
TRBJ2-2 few TRBV9 NA 13 CASSVDSTGELFF TGTGCCAGCAGCGTAGACTCCACAGGGGAGCTGTTTTTT
TRBJ2-2 NA TRBV7-8 NA 17 CASSLMGGGASAGELFF TGTGCCAGCAGCTTAATGGGAGGGGGCGCGTCTGCCGGGGAGCTGTTTTTT
TRBJ2-7 NA TRBV28 NA 15 CASSFSRDTSYEQYF TGTGCCAGCAGTTTTTCCCGGGACACCTCCTACGAGCAGTACTTC
TRBJ1-1 NA TRBV18 NA 14 CASSPPKGGTEAFF TGTGCCAGCTCACCACCGAAGGGAGGCACTGAAGCTTTCTTT
TRBJ2-5 once TRBV15 NA 14 CATSTLGGRETQYF TGTGCCACCAGCACCCTAGGGGGTAGAGAGACCCAGTACTTC
TRBJ1-4 few TRBV28 NA 14 CASSYLTGGEKLFF TGTGCCAGCAGTTATCTGACAGGTGGTGAAAAACTGTTTTTT
TRBJ2-1 few TRBV12-3/TRBV12-4 NA 16 CASTAPGGGPYNEQFF TGTGCCAGCACCGCCCCGGGTGGGGGGCCGTACAATGAGCAGTTCTTC
TRBJ2-7 few TRBV4-1 TRBD1 15 CASSQDPGQGREQYF TGCGCCAGCAGCCAAGACCCGGGACAGGGGCGCGAGCAGTACTTC
TRBJ1-2 NA TRBV9 NA 12 CASSVERGGYTF TGTGCCAGCAGCGTAGAGCGAGGCGGCTACACCTTC
TRBJ2-1 few TRBV11-2 NA 14 CASSLGPTGNEQFF TGTGCCAGCAGCTTAGGCCCGACAGGCAATGAGCAGTTCTTC
TRBJ2-7 NA TRBV6-1 TRBD2 16 CASSEAQREKYYEQYF TGTGCCAGCAGTGAAGCGCAGCGGGAGAAATACTACGAGCAGTACTTC
TRBJ2-1 few TRBV28 TRBD2 16 CASRSLAGDRYNEQFF TGTGCCAGCAGATCGTTAGCGGGAGATAGGTACAATGAGCAGTTCTTC
TRBJ2-7 few TRBV2 TRBD1 14 CASRGTGFLYEQYF TGTGCCAGCCGCGGGACAGGGTTTTTGTACGAGCAGTACTTC
TRBJ2-3 NA TRBV19 NA 13 CATSSGPTDTQYF TGTGCCACCAGCAGCGGACCCACAGATACGCAGTATTTT
TRBJ2-5 NA TRBV7-9 NA 15 CASSLGATHQETQYF TGTGCCAGCAGCTTAGGCGCAACACACCAAGAGACCCAGTACTTC
TRBJ1-3 few TRBV7-2 NA 16 CASSPLIAASGNTIYF TGTGCCAGCAGCCCCCTCATCGCAGCCTCTGGAAACACCATATATTTT
TRBJ1-2 few TRBV5-1 NA 17 CASSLGAGGQDRYGYTF TGCGCCAGCAGCTTGGGCGCCGGGGGTCAGGACCGCTATGGCTACACCTTC
TRBJ1-3 NA TRBV7-9 TRBD1 21 CASSSLLTGWQGDPSGNTIYF TGTGCCAGCAGCTCCCTTCTAACAGGTTGGCAGGGGGACCCCTCTGGAAACACCATATATTTT
TRBJ2-3 many TRBV7-9 TRBD1 16 CASSLGTGGETDTQYF TGTGCCAGCAGCTTGGGGACAGGGGGCGAGACAGATACGCAGTATTTT
TRBJ1-2 few TRBV18 NA 16 CASSPTGLPDSYGYTF TGTGCCAGCTCACCGACAGGTTTACCCGACTCGTATGGCTACACCTTC
TRBJ1-2 few TRBV19 NA 12 CASSRQSYGYTF TGTGCCAGTAGTCGACAGTCATATGGCTACACCTTC
TRBJ2-2 NA TRBV12-3/TRBV12-4 NA 14 CASSLGLATGELFF TGTGCCAGCAGCTTAGGCCTTGCTACCGGGGAGCTGTTTTTT
TRBJ2-3 many TRBV28 NA 15 CASSSAGPITDTQYF TGTGCCAGCAGTTCTGCGGGACCGATCACAGATACGCAGTATTTT
TRBJ2-1 NA TRBV6-1 NA 17 CASHPLDGRGPYNEQFF TGTGCCAGCCACCCCCTCGATGGGCGGGGGCCCTACAATGAGCAGTTCTTC
TRBJ2-7 few TRBV11-2 TRBD1 14 CASSARQGSHEQYF TGTGCCAGCAGCGCCAGACAGGGTTCCCACGAGCAGTACTTC
TRBJ1-3 few TRBV7-8 NA 14 CASSLAGEGNTIYF TGTGCCAGCAGCTTAGCTGGGGAGGGAAACACCATATATTTT
TRBJ2-2 NA TRBV4-3 NA 16 CASSQGGLSNTGELFF TGCGCCAGCAGCCAAGGGGGACTGTCGAACACCGGGGAGCTGTTTTTT
TRBJ1-1 few TRBV19 NA 14 CASSTQTENTEAFF TGTGCCAGTAGCACCCAGACGGAGAACACTGAAGCTTTCTTT
TRBJ2-1 few TRBV24-1 NA 14 CATSDLTGKGEQFF TGTGCCACCAGTGATTTAACTGGGAAGGGAGAGCAGTTCTTC
TRBJ2-1 NA TRBV2 TRBD1 15 CASSPGQGPVNEQFF TGTGCCAGCAGTCCCGGACAGGGGCCAGTGAATGAGCAGTTCTTC
TRBJ2-1 NA TRBV27 NA 14 CASRDRSSYNEQFF TGTGCCAGCCGCGACAGATCCTCCTACAATGAGCAGTTCTTC
TRBJ2-7 NA TRBV20-1 TRBD2 17 CSAPGTSGTLSSYEQYF TGCAGTGCACCCGGGACTAGCGGGACCCTCTCCTCCTACGAGCAGTACTTC
TRBJ2-5 NA TRBV27 NA 14 CVSSPNKGQETQYF TGTGTCAGCAGTCCCAACAAGGGGCAAGAGACCCAGTACTTC
TRBJ2-1 NA TRBV28 TRBD2 17 CAGSPWASGSRGNEQFF TGTGCCGGCAGTCCCTGGGCTAGCGGGAGTAGGGGCAATGAGCAGTTCTTC
TRBJ2-2 NA TRBV7-9 TRBD2 18 CASSRLQTSGRETGELFF TGTGCCAGCAGCAGACTCCAGACTAGCGGGAGGGAAACCGGGGAGCTGTTTTTT
TRBJ1-6 few TRBV7-2 NA 12 CASSRDGSPLHF TGTGCCAGCAGTCGTGATGGTTCACCCCTCCACTTT
TRBJ2-7 few TRBV30 NA 13 CAWSVGKTYEQYF TGTGCCTGGAGTGTAGGCAAAACCTACGAGCAGTACTTC
TRBJ1-4 NA TRBV2 NA 13 CASLGDLGEKLFF TGTGCCAGCCTCGGTGACCTTGGCGAAAAACTGTTTTTT
TRBJ2-5 many TRBV7-2 TRBD1 16 CASSLGGTARGETQYF TGTGCCAGCAGCTTAGGAGGGACAGCCCGAGGGGAGACCCAGTACTTC
TRBJ2-3 NA TRBV28 TRBD2 15 CASSLVAGGLDTQYF TGTGCCAGCAGTTTAGTAGCGGGGGGCCTAGATACGCAGTATTTT
TRBJ2-1 few TRBV7-9 TRBD2 14 CASSSSSGGDEQFF TGTGCCAGCAGCTCGTCTAGCGGGGGGGATGAGCAGTTCTTC